These 22 T cell receptor beta chains share one sample of origin, sequenced in a study of T cell responses to AZD1222 COVID-19 vaccine. Generated by immunoSEQ multiplex PCR, the TCRdb table keeps only in-frame clones and is missing some. The data contain some 150,000 clones, around 90% of them singletons. The material sequenced was peripheral blood, taken 28 days after the second dose of the MenACWY control vaccine. Source of these receptors: an adult who received the MenACWY meningococcal vaccine as a control.

The CDR3 DNA sequence: TGCAGCGTTAAGGGTCGCCCCAACACTGAAGCTTTCTTT. This translates into CSVKGRPNTEAFF. This chain uses TRBV29-1 with TRBJ1-1; D is unclear. CDR1 and CDR2 from the germline V gene are SQVTM and ANQGSEA. Trimming took off 5 bases at V and 2 bases at J, with 12 bases between the two ends. The CDR3 totals 13 residues.

The CDR3 loop reads CASSPSGSITYEQYF. The DNA for the CDR3 is TGCGCCAGCAGCCCGTCGGGGTCAATTACCTACGAGCAGTACTTC. The gene calls are TRBV5-1 and TRBJ2-7; a possible D gene is TRBD2 (5 bases). V lost 4 bases and J lost 2, with 16 bases in between. CDR1 SGHRS and CDR2 YFSETQ come from the germline V gene. The CDR3 is 15 residues long.

This clone was found once. The rearrangement joins TRBV6-1 to TRBJ1-5; D remains unclear. Germline CDR1 reads MNHNS; CDR2 reads SASEGT. V was cut by 1 base and J by 5 bases, with 6 bases left in between. This CDR3 spans 13 amino acids. The CDR3 is CASSEVRDQPQHF. Written as DNA, the CDR3 is TGTGCCAGCAGTGAAGTCAGAGATCAGCCCCAGCATTTT.

This clone has just one count. DNA of the CDR3: TGTGCCAGCAGCCAAGGACAGGACACCGGGGAGCTGTTTTTT. Its translation: CASSQGQDTGELFF. J is TRBJ2-2 and V is TRBV4-2, with D maybe TRBD1 (6 bases). The germline V gene encodes CDR1 LGHNA and CDR2 YNFKEQ. Trimming stripped 1 base from V and 3 bases from J, with 6 bases between. The CDR3 extends over 14 amino acids.

In the case of this clone: One junction end does not reproduce the germline sequence, and a read error may be involved. The chain couples TRBV28 to TRBJ1-2; possibly TRBD1 for D (6 bases). Germline V lookup: CDR1 MDHEN, CDR2 SYDVKM. The CDR3 has 16 residues. CDR3: CASRTLRWGQNYGYIF. The DNA of the CDR3 is TGTGCCAGCAGGACTCTTCGCTGGGGGCAGAACTATGGCTACATCTTC.

The V and J genes are TRBV7-2 and TRBJ1-6; 9 positions match TRBD1. With 4 bases clipped from V and 0 bases from J, the junction kept 10 bases outside the gene matches. The germline V gene encodes CDR1 SGHTA and CDR2 FQGNSA. The CDR3 is made up of 19 amino acids. The CDR3, as DNA: TGTGCCAGCAGCTCGTGGGGACAGGGATATAGCTCCTATAATTCACCCCTCCACTTT. This sequence encodes CASSSWGQGYSSYNSPLHF. Drawing the rest from reference TRBV7-2 and TRBJ1-6, the complete variable domain is GAGVSQSPSNKVTEKGKDVELRCDPISGHTALYWYRQSLGQGLEFLIYFQGNSAPDKSGLPSDRFSAERTGGSVSTLTIQRTQQEDSAVYLCASSSWGQGYSSYNSPLHFGNGTRLTVT.

This clone showed up just once. The gene calls are TRBV5-1 and TRBJ1-1; maybe TRBD1 (5 bases). The germline V gene encodes CDR1 SGHRS and CDR2 YFSETQ. The CDR3 consists of 12 residues. The germline V and J ends were trimmed by 4 bases and 7 bases, with 11 bases remaining between them. The DNA for the CDR3 is TGCGCCAGCAGCCCTGAGGGGAGTGAAGCTTTCTTT. Translation: CASSPEGSEAFF.

The chain recombines TRBV11-2 with TRBJ1-1; no firm D call. CDR1 SGHAT and CDR2 FQNNGV come from the germline V gene. The V end was cut by 3 bases, the J end by 3 bases, with 14 bases between. The CDR3 has 15 amino acids. CDR3 loop: CASSFPQSGHTEAFF. The CDR3 DNA follows: TGTGCCAGCAGCTTCCCCCAGTCCGGGCACACTGAAGCTTTCTTT.

This clone was counted once. This chain uses TRBV28 with TRBJ2-1, with D possibly being TRBD1 (7 bases). V was pared by 7 bases and J by 14 bases, with 12 bases between. This CDR3 is built from 10 residues. Per the germline V gene, CDR1 is MDHEN and CDR2 is SYDVKM. CDR3 amino acids: CASNGRGEFF. CDR3 coding DNA: TGTGCCAGCAACGGCAGGGGGGAGTTCTTC.

CDR3 residues: CASSEWQGGEKLFF. The CDR3 DNA sequence: TGTGCCAGCAGTGAATGGCAGGGAGGTGAAAAACTGTTTTTT. The chain couples TRBV2 to TRBJ1-4, with D possibly TRBD1 on 5 matching bases. CDR1 is SNHLY and CDR2 is FYNNEI in the germline V gene. Trimming stripped 2 bases from V and 7 bases from J, with 11 bases between. The CDR3 sequence is 14 residues long.

V gene TRBV12-3 or TRBV12-4 combines with J gene TRBJ2-5; TRBD2 might be the D (5 bases). V lost 2 bases, J lost 5 bases, and 9 bases lay in between. CDR3 length: 13 residues. The chain's CDR3 is CASSLLAQETQYF. The DNA of the CDR3 is TGTGCCAGCAGTTTACTAGCCCAGGAGACCCAGTACTTC.

This clone has only one observation. This chain uses TRBV4-1 with TRBJ1-1, with no clear D. CDR3 length: 15 amino acids. Germline V gene lookup returns CDR1 MGHRA and CDR2 YSYEKL. V was clipped by 0 bases and J by 7 bases, with 15 bases between them. CDR3 region: CASSQELVQQDEAFF. The CDR3 DNA sequence: TGCGCCAGCAGCCAAGAACTAGTACAGCAAGATGAAGCTTTCTTT.

The chain combines TRBV6-2 or TRBV6-3 with TRBJ1-2; possibly TRBD1 for D (6 bases). The V gene lost 4 bases and the J gene lost 4 bases, with 16 bases spanning the gap. The CDR3 sequence is 15 residues long. The germline V gene encodes CDR1 MNHEY and CDR2 SVGEGT. This CDR3 reads CASSSPPQGSYGYTF. DNA for the CDR3: TGTGCCAGCAGTTCCCCTCCCCAGGGGTCCTATGGCTACACCTTC.

This chain joins TRBV15 and TRBJ1-1, with no clear D. Germline V lookup: CDR1 LNHNV, CDR2 YYDKDF (reference sequence). The V end was cut by 0 bases, the J end by 3 bases, with 11 bases between. This CDR3 is built from 15 residues. CDR3: CATSRDSAVYTEAFF. Here the CDR3 DNA reads TGTGCCACCAGCAGAGATTCTGCGGTCTACACTGAAGCTTTCTTT.

The chain joins TRBV19 to TRBJ1-2; D perhaps matches TRBD1 (6 bases). The V gene's germline CDR1 is LNHDA and CDR2 SQIVND (reference sequence). Trimming left V 4 bases short and J 11 bases short, with 20 bases between. This CDR3 is 14 amino acids long. DNA of the CDR3: TGTGCCAGTAGTAGAATGGACAGAGGAGACGTTTACACCTTC. This codes for CASSRMDRGDVYTF.

The count of this clone is one. The V gene is TRBV3-1 (or the pseudogene TRBV3-2), the J gene TRBJ1-6, with 7 nucleotides matching TRBD1. The CDR3 totals 15 residues. V lost 4 bases, J lost 7 bases, and 7 bases stayed unmatched. The V gene's germline CDR1 is LGHDT and CDR2 YNNKEL (reference sequence). The CDR3 sequence is CASSLRQGRNSPLHF. Here the CDR3 DNA reads TGTGCCAGCAGCCTACGACAGGGTAGGAATTCACCCCTCCACTTT.

The V and J genes are TRBV7-9 and TRBJ2-5; 10 bases are shared with TRBD1. The CDR3 is made up of 15 amino acids. The ends lost 4 bases at V and 5 bases at J; junction bases unmatched: 7. Germline lookup yields CDR1 SEHNR and CDR2 FQNEAQ (reference sequence). The CDR3 DNA follows: TGTGCCAGCAGCTGGGGGACAGGGGACAGGGAGACCCAGTACTTC. Protein product: CASSWGTGDRETQYF.

Points on this clone: This CDR3 is also generated by other DNA sequences in the sample. This rearrangement joins TRBV7-9 to TRBJ1-1; weak D call: TRBD1 (5 bases). Trimming pared 3 bases from V and 1 base from J, leaving 6 bases between. Germline values: CDR1 SEHNR, CDR2 FQNEAQ (reference sequence). This CDR3 region has 13 residues. In nucleotides, the CDR3 is TGTGCCAGCAGCTTGGGGCAGAACACTGAAGCTTTCTTT. Its protein is CASSLGQNTEAFF.

V and J are TRBV28 and TRBJ2-3, with D uncertain. The CDR3 is 12 residues long. Germline V lookup: CDR1 MDHEN, CDR2 SYDVKM. The V and J ends lost 1 base and 2 bases respectively, with 1 base between them. The CDR3 DNA reads TGTGCCAGCAGTTTATTCACAGATACGCAGTATTTT. This encodes CASSLFTDTQYF. The full variable domain, rest sourced from reference TRBV28 and TRBJ2-3, is DVKVTQSSRYLVKRTGEKVFLECVQDMDHENMFWYRQDPGLGLRLIYFSYDVKMKEKGDIPEGYSVSREKKERFSLILESASTNQTSMYLCASSLFTDTQYFGPGTRLTVL.

This chain connects TRBV6-1 to TRBJ1-2; D call uncertain. This CDR3 region has 15 residues. In germline, CDR1 is MNHNS, CDR2 SASEGT. V lost 2 bases and J 4 bases, leaving 14 bases between the germline ends. The CDR3 sequence: CASSENPDYLYGYTF. The CDR3 coding sequence is TGTGCCAGCAGTGAAAACCCGGATTACCTCTATGGCTACACCTTC.

This chain links TRBV7-2 with TRBJ2-2; the match to TRBD2 covers 13 bases. J gave up 6 bases and V 3 bases, and 7 bases lay outside the gene matches. The CDR3 runs to 17 residues. In germline, CDR1 is SGHTA, CDR2 FQGNSA. CDR3 region: CASSFTGLAGSPGELFF. The DNA of the CDR3 is TGTGCCAGCAGCTTCACGGGACTAGCGGGATCGCCCGGGGAGCTGTTTTTT.

The V call is TRBV18, the J call TRBJ2-1; TRBD2 matches 9 bases. J was trimmed by 15 bases and V by 2 bases; bases with no gene match: 8. Germline assignment: CDR1 KGHSH and CDR2 LQKENI. This CDR3 has 13 residues. DNA for the CDR3: TGTGCCAGCTCACCAGAGGCTAGCGGGACCCGGTTCTTC. It codes for CASSPEASGTRFF.